These T cell receptor beta chains were read from a single sample in a study of blood T cell repertoires in COVID-19. Some clones are missing from TCRdb's copy, which holds only in-frame ones; the method was immunoSEQ multiplex PCR. The repertoire includes some 320,000 clones, around 92% of them detected once, and 8.5% to 14% sits in the top ten. The source material was peripheral blood. The source of these receptors is a woman aged 25 to 39 with COVID-19, enrolled during active disease. CDR3s include the opening cysteine and the closing phenylalanine or tryptophan. The order of the fields is V gene, D gene, J gene, clone size, CDR3 DNA, CDR3 protein. The D gene is left open where the match is weak. Rows may omit the clone size; those that give it use once, few, many or a size class.

>TRBV6-6|.|TRBJ2-1|.
TGTGCCAGCAGTTTGGCCGGGGGAGTCGATTTCTTC
CASSLAGGVDFF
>TRBV2|.|TRBJ2-5|.
TGTGCCAGCAGTGTTCAGTCCAAAACACAGGGACAGACCCAGTACTTC
CASSVQSKTQGQTQYF
>TRBV15|.|TRBJ2-7|.
TGTGCCACCAGCAAGACAGACGACTCCTACGAGCAGTACTTC
CATSKTDDSYEQYF
>TRBV15|TRBD1|TRBJ2-5|.
TGTGCCACCAGCAGAGGGACAGGGGGAGAGACCCAGTACTTC
CATSRGTGGETQYF
>TRBV29-1|TRBD1|TRBJ1-1|.
TGCAGCGTTGGACCGGGACAGGGGTTCCCTGAAGCTTTCTTT
CSVGPGQGFPEAFF
>TRBV19|TRBD2|TRBJ2-1|.
TGTGCCAGTAGTATCTTCGCTAGCGGTGATTACAATGAGCAGTTCTTC
CASSIFASGDYNEQFF
>TRBV7-9|TRBD1|TRBJ2-3|.
TGTGCCAGCAGCCCTTTCCTCGGGACAGAGAAATCTAGCACAGATACGCAGTATTTT
CASSPFLGTEKSSTDTQYF
>TRBV7-2|.|TRBJ1-5|few
TGTGCCAGCAGCGCGCGAGGCGGGGCTGGCAATCAGCCCCAGCATTTT
CASSARGGAGNQPQHF
>TRBV5-1|.|TRBJ1-5|.
TGCGCCAGCAGCCCTAGTGGGGGAGGAGGTCAGCCCCAGCATTTT
CASSPSGGGGQPQHF
>TRBV7-9|.|TRBJ1-3|.
TGTGCCAGCAGCCCACGGGATAGAAACACCATATATTTT
CASSPRDRNTIYF
>TRBV19|TRBD1|TRBJ2-5|.
TGTGCCAGTAGTGAGACGGGGACAGGGTTGGAGACCCAGTACTTC
CASSETGTGLETQYF
>TRBV3-1/TRBV3-2|.|TRBJ2-1|.
TGTGCCAGCAGCCTTAGGGGGTACAATGAGCAGTTCTTC
CASSLRGYNEQFF
>TRBV7-2|TRBD2|TRBJ2-7|.
TGTGCCAGCAGCTTAGCGCGTAGCGGGGGCTCCTACGAGCAGTACTTC
CASSLARSGGSYEQYF